The T cell receptor beta chain described here comes from a study of OX40 agonist ivuxolimab in advanced cancers. The V gene lost 2 bases and the J gene lost 8 bases, with 23 bases spanning the gap. Germline V CDR1 and CDR2: SGDLS, YYNGEE. CDR3 length equals 17 residues. Clones were read by immunoSEQ multiplex PCR, and TCRdb kept only the in-frame ones, dropping some. The sample includes about 27,000 clones, less than 85% of them seen just once. The clonotype was recovered from an adult with an advanced solid tumor such as melanoma, head and neck, liver or kidney cancer. The chain employs TRBV9 and TRBJ2-1; D gene ambiguous. The source was CD4+ or CD8+ T cells sorted from blood, collected in a trial of the OX40 agonist ivuxolimab. In DNA, the CDR3 is TGTGCCAGCAGCGTTCGACATAGCTCCCCCGCGGTAGATGAGCAGTTCTTC. Protein: CASSVRHSSPAVDEQFF.